Each of the 24 T cell receptor beta chains below was sequenced from the same sample in a study of OX40 agonist ivuxolimab in advanced cancers. The repertoire was sequenced with immunoSEQ multiplex PCR; TCRdb's copy has only in-frame clones and lacks some. The sample has tens of thousands of clones, 87% seen once. The sequencing used CD4+ or CD8+ T cells sorted from blood, collected in a trial of the OX40 agonist ivuxolimab. The receptor set was obtained from an adult with an advanced solid tumor such as melanoma, head and neck, liver or kidney cancer.

The chain employs TRBV5-1 and TRBJ1-1, with 10 bases identical to TRBD1. In germline, CDR1 is SGHRS, CDR2 YFSETQ. J lost 3 bases, V lost 4 bases, and 3 bases had no gene match. The CDR3 is made up of 14 amino acids. CDR3 DNA: TGCGCCAGCAGCCGCGGGACAGGGGACACTGAAGCTTTCTTT. Encoded protein: CASSRGTGDTEAFF.

The CDR3 reads CASSAGTINQPQHF. The CDR3 DNA is TGTGCCAGCAGCGCCGGGACAATTAATCAGCCCCAGCATTTT. The chain has TRBV9 and TRBJ1-5; D perhaps matches TRBD1 (6 bases). CDR1 and CDR2 (germline): SGDLS, YYNGEE. The CDR3 runs 14 residues. Trimming cost V 3 bases and J 4 bases, with 11 bases left between them.

Only one count was recorded for this clone. The chain links TRBV7-9 to TRBJ2-1, with 7 positions matching TRBD2. CDR1 SEHNR and CDR2 FQNEAQ come from the germline V gene (reference sequence). The CDR3 has 15 amino acids. V lost 2 bases, J lost 2 bases, and 3 bases stayed unmatched. CDR3: CASSLRGSPYNEQFF. CDR3 DNA sequence: TGTGCCAGCAGCTTACGCGGGAGCCCCTACAATGAGCAGTTCTTC.

The chain carries TRBV28 and TRBJ2-1; a possible D gene is TRBD1 (6 bases). The CDR3 covers 14 residues. Germline CDR1 reads MDHEN; CDR2 reads SYDVKM. V lost 7 bases to trimming and J lost 3 bases, with 13 bases between them. Written as DNA, the CDR3 is TGTGCCAGCAATGGGAAGGGGGACTACAATGAGCAGTTCTTC. Translation: CASNGKGDYNEQFF.

The V call is TRBV25-1, the J call TRBJ1-4; possible D gene TRBD1, 5 bases. The germline gives CDR1 MGHDK, CDR2 SYGVNS. The ends were cut back, 5 bases at V and 11 bases at J, with 21 bases in the middle. The CDR3 length is 15 residues. In DNA, the CDR3 is TGTGCCAGCAGTCGAGGAGGGTCTATTGGGGGGAAACTGTTTTTT. As protein: CASSRGGSIGGKLFF.

This chain connects TRBV9 to TRBJ1-6; D uncertain. Germline CDR1 reads SGDLS; CDR2 reads YYNGEE. V lost 4 bases to trimming and J lost 9 bases, with 17 bases between them. The CDR3 spans 15 residues. The DNA of the CDR3 is TGTGCCAGCAGCCCCAGCGGAAATGGATTTTCACCCCTCCACTTT. This codes for CASSPSGNGFSPLHF.

V and J are TRBV27 and TRBJ2-5; 8 bases line up with TRBD1. The J segment lost 12 bases and the V segment lost 4 bases, leaving 4 bases of the junction unmatched. Germline CDR1 reads MNHEY; CDR2 reads SMNVEV (reference sequence). This CDR3 region has 11 residues. The CDR3, as DNA: TGTGCCAGCAGTTCGGGGACAGGAGAGTACTTC. Translating it yields CASSSGTGEYF.

The chain joins TRBV6-1 to TRBJ2-1; tentatively, D is TRBD2 (5 bases). V dropped 2 bases and J dropped 9 bases, with 11 bases sitting between them. Germline CDR1 MNHNS, CDR2 SASEGT. The CDR3 length is 13 residues. For the CDR3, the DNA is TGTGCCAGCAGTGAAATTGGCGCGGGTGAGCAGTTCTTC. Translated, it gives CASSEIGAGEQFF.

The chain carries TRBV10-1 and TRBJ2-2; 7 nucleotides agree with TRBD1. The junction had 5 bases not matched to a gene; V was cut back by 3 bases and J by 4 bases. The CDR3 contains 15 residues. Germline V lookup: CDR1 WNHNN, CDR2 SYGVQD (reference sequence). CDR3 coding DNA: TGCGCCAGCAGTGAAGACAGGGCGCTCACCGGGGAGCTGTTTTTT. The encoded protein is CASSEDRALTGELFF.

This chain connects TRBV6-1 to TRBJ2-5, with D unclear. Germline V gene data show CDR1 as MNHNS and CDR2 as SASEGT. V dropped 2 bases and J dropped 6 bases, with 4 bases sitting between them. This CDR3 contains 11 residues. CDR3 DNA: TGTGCCAGCAGTGAAAGTCAGACCCAGTACTTC. Amino acids: CASSESQTQYF.

CDR3: CASSIQGAKTGELFF. The CDR3 nucleotides are TGTGCCAGTAGTATACAGGGGGCAAAAACCGGGGAGCTGTTTTTT. This chain connects TRBV19 to TRBJ2-2, with TRBD1 matching 8 bases. CDR1 is LNHDA, CDR2 SQIVND, per germline (reference sequence). This CDR3 comprises 15 residues. V dropped 2 bases and J dropped 5; count of bases not matched to a gene: 4.

V gene TRBV7-9 combines with J gene TRBJ2-6; a weak D match, TRBD1 (5 bases). The CDR3 extends over 16 amino acids. Germline loops: CDR1 SEHNR, CDR2 FQNEAQ (reference sequence). The ends were cut back, 1 base at V and 4 bases at J, with 11 bases in the middle. The CDR3 DNA sequence: TGTGCCAGCAGCTTAGAAAGGGGCTCCGGGGCCAACGTCCTGACTTTC. Encoded protein: CASSLERGSGANVLTF.

The genes are TRBV30 and TRBJ1-5; no reliable D call. CDR1 and CDR2 from the germline V gene are GTSNPN and SVGIG (reference sequence). Trimming took off 0 bases at V and 5 bases at J, with 11 bases between the two ends. The CDR3 runs to 14 residues. The DNA for the CDR3 is TGTGCCTGGAGTGTTCACATAGGTTATCAGCCCCAGCATTTT. Amino acid sequence: CAWSVHIGYQPQHF.

This clone has just a few counts. V gene TRBV19 combines with J gene TRBJ2-5; D gene unclear. Trimming removed 1 base at V and 2 bases at J, with 14 bases between. The CDR3 extends over 16 amino acids. Germline V CDR1 and CDR2: LNHDA, SQIVND (reference sequence). The CDR3 region is CASSIAAAGAQETQYF. In DNA form, the CDR3 reads TGTGCCAGTAGTATAGCGGCGGCCGGAGCACAAGAGACCCAGTACTTC.

The rearrangement links TRBV5-3 to TRBJ2-2; 9 positions agree with TRBD1. TRBV5-3 has ORF status, its function being uncertain. The CDR3 extends over 15 amino acids. J lost 4 bases, V lost 4 bases, and 5 bases had no gene match. The CDR3, as DNA: TGTGCCAGAAGCATACAGGGGGCAGGCACCGGGGAGCTGTTTTTT. It specifies CARSIQGAGTGELFF.

V and J are TRBV18 and TRBJ1-5; 8 nucleotides agree with TRBD1. J gave up 2 bases and V 3 bases, and 0 bases lay outside the gene matches. CDR3 size: 14 residues. Germline lookup yields CDR1 KGHSH and CDR2 LQKENI. The CDR3 coding sequence is TGTGCCAGCTCACCGACAGGGGGCAATCAGCCCCAGCATTTT. Translating it yields CASSPTGGNQPQHF. Using reference TRBV18 and TRBJ1-5 for the parts outside the CDR3, the full variable domain is NAGVMQNPRHLVRRRGQEARLRCSPMKGHSHVYWYRQLPEEGLKFMVYLQKENIIDESGMPKERFSAEFPKEGPSILRIQQVVRGDSAAYFCASSPTGGNQPQHFGDGTRLSIL.

The V and J genes are TRBV7-2 and TRBJ2-7, with a possible D match to TRBD1 (5 bases). The CDR3 runs 15 residues. V shed 1 base and J shed 2 bases, with 12 bases lying between them. Germline CDR1 and CDR2: SGHTA and FQGNSA. In DNA, the CDR3 is TGTGCCAGCAGCTTAGATCGACAGTCAACCTACGAGCAGTACTTC. Protein: CASSLDRQSTYEQYF.

This clone was seen a few times. CDR3 in amino acids: CSVELAGYTF. The CDR3 DNA reads as TGCAGCGTTGAACTGGCTGGCTACACCTTC. V usage is TRBV29-1 and J usage is TRBJ1-2; D is uncertain. V dropped 2 bases and J dropped 7 bases, with 5 bases sitting between them. The length of the CDR3 is 10 residues. The germline gives CDR1 SQVTM, CDR2 ANQGSEA.

V gene TRBV14 combines with J gene TRBJ2-1, with 10 bases aligning to TRBD1. The V gene's germline CDR1 is SGHDN and CDR2 FVKESK. The V segment lost 3 bases and the J segment 2 bases; nucleotides outside the gene matches: 1. The CDR3 contains 15 residues. This CDR3 is CASSHGTGAYNEQFF. Here the CDR3 DNA reads TGTGCCAGCAGCCACGGGACAGGGGCCTACAATGAGCAGTTCTTC.

This chain links TRBV19 with TRBJ1-2, with 8 positions matching TRBD1. V was pared by 3 bases and J by 5 bases, with 8 bases of the junction left unmatched. The V gene's germline CDR1 is LNHDA and CDR2 SQIVND (reference sequence). This CDR3 has 15 amino acids. DNA for the CDR3: TGTGCCAGTAGTATCCAAGGACAGGGATCGTATGGCTACACCTTC. Its translation is CASSIQGQGSYGYTF.

The table lists this clone with a few counts. This chain links TRBV19 with TRBJ1-1, with 8 bases fitting TRBD1. CDR1 and CDR2 (germline): LNHDA, SQIVND (reference sequence). The CDR3 consists of 16 residues. V was clipped by 1 base and J by 5 bases; unmatched bases: 9. CDR3 in amino acids: CASSIGRTGLGTEAFF. The CDR3 DNA reads TGTGCCAGTAGTATAGGGCGGACAGGGCTGGGGACTGAAGCTTTCTTT.

The gene calls are TRBV5-6 and TRBJ1-2; D is unclear. The CDR3 consists of 13 residues. From germline, CDR1 is SGHDT and CDR2 YYEEEE. Trimming cost V 5 bases and J 5 bases, with 13 bases left between them. The CDR3 coding sequence is TGTGCCAGCAGGGAATGGGCGGCATATGGCTACACCTTC. The encoded protein is CASREWAAYGYTF.

The J gene is TRBJ1-1, the V gene TRBV6-5; D gene ambiguous. The CDR3 is made up of 14 amino acids. Germline-derived CDR1 and CDR2 are MNHEY and SVGAGI. The V end lost 2 bases, the J end lost 5 bases, and 12 bases lay between the germline ends. The CDR3 sequence is CASSYEEGRTEAFF. The CDR3 nucleotides read TGTGCCAGCAGTTACGAGGAGGGAAGAACTGAAGCTTTCTTT.

Of note for this clone: The junction and the germline gene differ at one end; a read error may be behind it. The chain links TRBV14 to TRBJ2-7, with D tentatively TRBD1 (5 bases). The germline gives CDR1 SGHDN, CDR2 FVKESK. The CDR3 consists of 11 residues. In DNA, the CDR3 is TGTGCCAGCAGCCAGGGGCTACAGAAGCACTTC. Its protein product is CASSQGLQKHF.